This entry concerns a single T cell receptor (beta chain). Its antigen is as yet unknown. The assay was immunoSEQ multiplex PCR, and TCRdb's table has in-frame clones only and misses some. The sample records 33,000 or so clones, 90% to 95% being singletons. The germline V and J ends were trimmed by 2 bases and 0 bases, with 12 bases remaining between them. CDR1 and CDR2 (germline): LNHDA, SQIVND (reference sequence). The CDR3 consists of 16 residues. The sample is drawn from a study of graft-versus-host responses after intestinal transplantation. The overall study: Every transplant recipient was induced with anti-thymocyte globulin, then maintained on tacrolimus and steroids for about 3 years. Regarding the study as a whole: There were GvH clones found in recipient marrow, and some of them appeared first in ileum or blood.

The rearrangement links TRBV19 to TRBJ2-3; D tentatively fits TRBD1 or TRBD2 (5 bases each). This sequence was found in a human patient who received an intestinal transplant, so some T cells may come from the graft donor. This specimen consisted of PBMCs, obtained 16 days after intestinal transplant. The CDR3 DNA is TGTGCCAGTAGTATACATCGGGGCTCTAGCACAGATACGCAGTATTTT. Its translation is CASSIHRGSSTDTQYF.